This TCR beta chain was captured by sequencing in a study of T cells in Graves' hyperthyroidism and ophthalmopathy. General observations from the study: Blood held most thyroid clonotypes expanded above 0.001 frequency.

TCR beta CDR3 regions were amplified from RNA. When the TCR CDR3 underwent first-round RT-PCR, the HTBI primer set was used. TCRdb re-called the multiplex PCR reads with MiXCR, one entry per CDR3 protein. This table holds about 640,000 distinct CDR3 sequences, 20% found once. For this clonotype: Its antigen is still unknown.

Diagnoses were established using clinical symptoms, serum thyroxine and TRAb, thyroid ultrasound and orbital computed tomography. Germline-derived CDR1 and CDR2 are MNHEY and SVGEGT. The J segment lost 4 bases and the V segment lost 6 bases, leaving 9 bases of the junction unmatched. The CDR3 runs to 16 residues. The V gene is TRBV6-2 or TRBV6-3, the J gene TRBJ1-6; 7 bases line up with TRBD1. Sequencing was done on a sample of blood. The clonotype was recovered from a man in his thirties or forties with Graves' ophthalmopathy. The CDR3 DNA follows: TGTGCCAGCAGGACCTTGAACAGGGGTTATAATTCACCCCTCCACTTT. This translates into CASRTLNRGYNSPLHF.